This TCR beta chain was documented in a study of T cells in Graves' hyperthyroidism and ophthalmopathy. Diagnosis rested on symptoms, serum thyroxine and TRAb, thyroid ultrasound, and orbital computed tomography. CDR3 size: 14 residues. The germline gives CDR1 SGHVS, CDR2 FNYEAQ. V was cut by 1 base and J by 8 bases, with 14 bases left in between. Points on this clonotype: Its antigen remains unknown.

TCR beta CDR3 regions were amplified from RNA transcripts. The study used the HTBI primer set for a first-round RT-PCR of the TCR CDR3. Each CDR3 protein gets one entry after TCRdb re-called the multiplex PCR reads with MiXCR. The table includes hundreds of thousands of distinct CDR3 sequences, roughly 46% detected once. Overall study results and limits: Most clonotypes that expanded in the thyroid above 0.001 also showed up in blood. By a 13 V-J model, ophthalmopathy was set apart from stable hyperthyroidism.

The chain recombines TRBV7-6 with TRBJ1-1; D gene uncertain. The sequenced material came from peripheral blood or thyroid tissue (not recorded which). This TCR was sampled from an adult man with Graves' disease, either hyperthyroidism or ophthalmopathy (not recorded which). The CDR3 is CASSLVAGGKEAFF. In DNA, the CDR3 is TGTGCCAGCAGCTTAGTTGCAGGAGGAAAAGAAGCTTTCTTT.